Below, 10 T cell receptor beta chains from the same sample are listed, as sequenced in a study of neoadjuvant nivolumab and ipilimumab in lung cancer. Method: immunoSEQ multiplex PCR; TCRdb's copy keeps in-frame clones and lacks some. The repertoire has more than 25,000 clones, about 75% of them found once; the top ten carry roughly 18%. Sequencing was performed on tumor tissue, taken after neoadjuvant nivolumab, alone or with ipilimumab, at or shortly before surgery. These receptors originate from an adult with non-small cell lung cancer.

The chain combines TRBV7-2 with TRBJ2-5; 15 bases are shared with TRBD2. The CDR3 spans 17 residues. From germline, CDR1 is SGHTA and CDR2 FQGNSA. With V trimmed by 5 bases and J by 0 bases, 4 bases remained unmatched. In DNA form, the CDR3 reads TGTGCCAGCAGCCCCGGACTAGCGGGGGGGAACCAAGAGACCCAGTACTTC. Protein: CASSPGLAGGNQETQYF.

V gene TRBV5-1 combines with J gene TRBJ1-4, with a tentative D call TRBD1 (6 bases). Trimming took 4 bases from V and 8 from J, leaving 21 bases between them. Germline V gene data show CDR1 as SGHRS and CDR2 as YFSETQ. This CDR3 has 16 residues. The DNA of the CDR3 is TGCGCCAGCAGCCCCGCGGGGGGGCAGAGTAGGGAAAAACTGTTTTTT. Translating it yields CASSPAGGQSREKLFF.

V and J are TRBV7-2 and TRBJ2-5, with unresolved D. This CDR3 is 12 amino acids long. V lost 4 bases and J 4 bases, leaving 7 bases between the germline ends. Germline CDR1 is SGHTA and CDR2 is FQGNSA. The CDR3 DNA is TGTGCCAGCAGCTGGGCCCGAGAGACCCAGTACTTC. Its translation is CASSWARETQYF.

The chain combines TRBV29-1 with TRBJ1-2; the match to TRBD1 covers 8 bases. Germline V CDR1 and CDR2: SQVTM, ANQGSEA. CDR3 size: 13 residues. The ends lost 2 bases at V and 4 bases at J; junction bases unmatched: 3. CDR3 in DNA: TGCAGCGTTGAAAAGGACAGGGCCTATGGCTACACCTTC. Amino acid sequence: CSVEKDRAYGYTF.

This chain uses TRBV11-2 with TRBJ2-7; 9 positions match TRBD1. Germline V gives CDR1 SGHAT, CDR2 FQNNGV. CDR3 length: 16 residues. J was trimmed by 5 bases and V by 5 bases; bases with no gene match: 13. The CDR3 DNA sequence: TGTGCCAGCAGCATATACAGGGGGCAGGCCGACGACGAGCAGTACTTC. It codes for CASSIYRGQADDEQYF.

In this sample, this clone turned up a few times. The V and J genes are TRBV2 and TRBJ1-1; maybe TRBD1 (5 bases). There are 12 residues in the CDR3. Looked up from germline, CDR1 is SNHLY and CDR2 is FYNNEI. Trimming stripped 8 bases from V and 1 base from J, with 8 bases between. The CDR3 bases are TGTGCCAGCGGGACGAGGAACACTGAAGCTTTCTTT. Its protein is CASGTRNTEAFF.

V and J are TRBV25-1 and TRBJ2-3; D not resolved. Germline V gene sequence: CDR1 MGHDK, CDR2 SYGVNS. CDR3 length: 14 residues. The V gene lost 1 base and the J gene lost 5 bases, with 10 bases spanning the gap. CDR3: CASSEWKARDTQYF. CDR3 coding DNA: TGTGCCAGCAGTGAATGGAAAGCGCGAGATACGCAGTATTTT.

The genes are TRBV30 and TRBJ1-2, with D unresolved. V was clipped by 2 bases and J by 4 bases, with 14 bases between them. Germline lookup yields CDR1 GTSNPN and CDR2 SVGIG (reference sequence). This CDR3 contains 14 residues. The CDR3 DNA follows: TGTGCCTGGAGTCACGGGGATACAGTCTATGGCTACACCTTC. It is translated as CAWSHGDTVYGYTF.

This chain links TRBV9 with TRBJ1-2, with 8 bases aligning to TRBD1. Looked up from germline, CDR1 is SGDLS and CDR2 is YYNGEE. CDR3 length: 15 amino acids. The ends lost 3 bases at V and 4 bases at J; junction bases unmatched: 8. The CDR3 nucleotides are TGTGCCAGCAGCGCCTCCGGACAGGGTGGCTATGGCTACACCTTC. Amino acids: CASSASGQGGYGYTF.

The V and J genes are TRBV7-9 and TRBJ1-2, with unresolved D. Trimming took off 5 bases at V and 8 bases at J, with 15 bases between the two ends. The germline CDR1 and CDR2 sequences are SEHNR and FQNEAQ (reference sequence). The CDR3 spans 13 residues. This chain's CDR3 is CASSEGLGGGYTF. The CDR3 DNA reads as TGTGCCAGCAGCGAGGGTTTAGGTGGCGGCTACACCTTC. Full variable domain (outside the CDR3, taken from reference TRBV7-9 and TRBJ1-2): DTGVSQNPRHKITKRGQNVTFRCDPISEHNRLYWYRQTLGQGPEFLTYFQNEAQLEKSRLLSDRFSAERPKGSFSTLEIQRTEQGDSAMYLCASSEGLGGGYTFGSGTRLTVV.